Each of the 14 T cell receptor beta chains below was sequenced from the same sample in a study of shared clonotypes between healthy human individuals (dated by TCRdb to about 2020). To prepare the library, the immunoSEQ multiplex PCR assay was applied. TCRdb mirrors the immuneACCESS table, restricted to in-frame sequences. Some clones are absent from its copies; in checked studies, under half trace to an unresolved V gene, and the reason for the others is unknown. The sample has a few hundred thousand clones on record, 79% of them singletons. 10% to 15% of the sample is held by the ten biggest clonotypes. The sequenced sample was PBMCs. The receptors were sampled from a woman between 40 and 55 years old in good health. Some clones in this sample may be carry-over from other donors' samples.

The CDR3 loop is CASSYVRGTEAFF. The CDR3 coding sequence is TGTGCCAGCAGTTACGTCAGGGGAACTGAAGCTTTCTTT. This chain joins TRBV6-6 and TRBJ1-1; D may be TRBD1 (6 bases). Germline assignment: CDR1 MNHNY and CDR2 SVGAGI (reference sequence). The CDR3 loop spans 13 amino acids. V was trimmed by 2 bases and J by 5 bases, leaving 9 bases between them.

The table lists this clone with a few counts. This chain links TRBV6-6 with TRBJ1-3, with D unresolved. CDR1 MNHNY and CDR2 SVGAGI come from the germline V gene (reference sequence). Between the trimmed V and J ends, which lost 4 bases and 0 bases, there was a span of 10 bases. The CDR3 has 15 residues. CDR3 DNA sequence: TGTGCCAGCAGTTCACCCAGGAGCTCTGGAAACACCATATATTTT. Encoded protein: CASSSPRSSGNTIYF.

The chain employs TRBV30 and TRBJ2-6, with unresolved D. Trimming removed 8 bases from V and 0 bases from J, with 11 bases in between. The CDR3 has 14 residues. Germline lookup yields CDR1 GTSNPN and CDR2 SVGIG (reference sequence). CDR3 coding DNA: TGTGCCGTCGACTTACTCTCTGGGGCCAACGTCCTGACTTTC. Residues: CAVDLLSGANVLTF.

This CDR3 reads CASSLVANTDTQYF. Written as DNA, the CDR3 is TGTGCCAGCAGCTTAGTCGCGAACACAGATACGCAGTATTTT. The J gene is TRBJ2-3, the V gene TRBV7-9; D gene ambiguous. Trimming took 1 base from V and 2 from J, leaving 7 bases between them. There are 14 residues in the CDR3. CDR1 is SEHNR and CDR2 is FQNEAQ in the germline V gene (reference sequence).

The table lists this clone with a count of one. The V gene is TRBV19, the J gene TRBJ2-1; the match to TRBD2 covers 9 bases. The CDR3 consists of 16 residues. After removal of 5 bases from V and 7 bases from J, the junction contained 12 bases not matched to a gene. Germline loops: CDR1 LNHDA, CDR2 SQIVND (reference sequence). CDR3 bases: TGTGCCAGTAGTGCCTCTCCAGCGGGAGGCGGGAATGAGCAGTTCTTC. This sequence encodes CASSASPAGGGNEQFF.

Comments on this clone: Since a much larger clone is just one base distant, this may be a read error. At the DNA level, this CDR3 is encoded by other sequences in the same sample as well. The chain is built from TRBV10-3 and TRBJ1-2; no clear D. Trimming stripped 2 bases from V and 1 base from J, with 5 bases between. The V gene's germline CDR1 is ENHRY and CDR2 SYGVKD. The CDR3 is 13 amino acids. CDR3 region: CAISEDLNYGYTF. The CDR3 DNA is TGTGCCATCAGTGAGGACCTTAACTATGGCTACACCTTC.

The chain carries TRBV5-4 and TRBJ2-3, with TRBD2 matching 9 bases. CDR1 SGHNT and CDR2 YYREEE come from the germline V gene (reference sequence). Trimming removed 4 bases from V and 5 bases from J; junction bases left unmatched: 20. CDR3 size: 19 residues. DNA of the CDR3: TGTGCCAGCAGCCCCTCCAACAGGGCGAGCGGGAGGCAGGTAGATACGCAGTATTTT. Translated, it gives CASSPSNRASGRQVDTQYF.

This chain joins TRBV6-6 and TRBJ2-7; 10 nucleotides match TRBD2. The CDR3 totals 13 residues. V lost 3 bases, J lost 6 bases, and 2 bases stayed unmatched. The germline CDR1 and CDR2 sequences are MNHNY and SVGAGI (reference sequence). The DNA for the CDR3 is TGTGCCAGCAGTTATCCTAGCGGGAGCGAGCAGTACTTC. Its protein is CASSYPSGSEQYF.

This clone was counted once. This chain uses TRBV19 with TRBJ2-5; possibly TRBD1 for D (6 bases). CDR1 and CDR2 (germline): LNHDA, SQIVND (reference sequence). Trimming removed 5 bases from V and 1 base from J, with 11 bases in between. This CDR3 comprises 14 residues. The CDR3 bases are TGTGCCAGTAGTGTGACAGGAGCCCAAGAGACCCAGTACTTC. Amino acids: CASSVTGAQETQYF. The entire variable domain, with the rest obtained from reference TRBV19 and TRBJ2-5, is as follows: DGGITQSPKYLFRKEGQNVTLSCEQNLNHDAMYWYRQDPGQGLRLIYYSQIVNDFQKGDIAEGYSVSREKKESFPLTVTSAQKNPTAFYLCASSVTGAQETQYFGPGTRLLVL.

Turning to this clone: This is likely an artifact of a read error, given a far larger clone one base away. The V gene is TRBV6-1, the J gene TRBJ1-5; no firm D call. This CDR3 region has 13 residues. V lost 6 bases and J 0 bases, leaving 6 bases between the germline ends. Germline V lookup: CDR1 MNHNS, CDR2 SASEGT. The CDR3, as DNA: TGTGCCAGCAGCAGAGTTAGCAATCAGCCCCAGCATTTT. Residues: CASSRVSNQPQHF.

The chain employs TRBV5-6 and TRBJ2-5; 8 positions match TRBD2. The V gene's germline CDR1 is SGHDT and CDR2 YYEEEE. The V and J ends lost 5 bases and 5 bases, in that order; junction bases with no gene match: 5. The CDR3 spans 13 residues. CDR3 amino acids: CASSARGRETQYF. CDR3 nucleotides: TGTGCCAGCAGTGCCCGCGGGAGGGAGACCCAGTACTTC.

About this clone: This likely came from a read error, as a far larger clone is one base away. This chain links TRBV6-5 with TRBJ1-6; perhaps TRBD1 as D (5 bases). Germline V gene sequence: CDR1 MNHEY, CDR2 SVGAGI. The CDR3 has 16 residues. Here the CDR3 DNA reads TGTGCCAGCAGTTACGGGGGTGGGATCCATAATTCACCCCCCCACTTT. Translation: CASSYGGGIHNSPPHF.

The J gene is TRBJ1-4, the V gene TRBV30, with TRBD1 as a possible D gene (5 bases). Germline CDR1 and CDR2: GTSNPN and SVGIG (reference sequence). V shed 4 bases and J shed 3 bases, with 9 bases lying between them. This CDR3 region has 13 residues. The CDR3 DNA is TGTGCCTGGACCGGGACTTCTAATGAAAAACTGTTTTTT. It codes for CAWTGTSNEKLFF.

On this clone itself: This likely came from a read error, as a far larger clone is one base away. V gene TRBV4-1 combines with J gene TRBJ2-4; 8 nucleotides line up with TRBD1. There are 15 residues in the CDR3. Per the germline V gene, CDR1 is MGHRA and CDR2 is YSYEKL. CDR3 region: CASSPGRQGKNIQCF. The CDR3 DNA sequence: TGCGCCAGCAGCCCCGGGCGACAGGGGAAAAACATTCAGTGCTTC.